This T cell receptor (beta chain) was sequenced in a study of shared clonotypes between healthy human individuals. J lost 10 bases, V lost 4 bases, and 5 bases had no gene match. Germline CDR1 SGDLS, CDR2 YYNGEE. This CDR3 comprises 12 residues. Assay execution took place at the deep level. The method was immunoSEQ multiplex PCR; TCRdb's version includes in-frame clones alone and lacks a portion of them. The table shows about 2.3 million clones, with 85% to 95% occurring only once. Details on this clone: What it binds is not known.

Study results and caveats: Sequencing depth was predicted to influence how clonotypes are shared among donors. Shared clonotypes: 4.5% to 5% naive CD4, around 3.7% naive CD8, less than 2.5% memory CD4, 0.4% to 0.45% memory CD8. Larger richness was generally estimated for naive than memory subsets.

Sequencing input: naive CD4+ T cells from PBMCs. The sample's subset: CD45RA+ positively selected. The rearrangement uses TRBV9 and TRBJ2-1; 7 bases agree with TRBD1. This sequence was found in a man between 18 and 35 years old in good health. Some clones in this sample may be carry-over from other donors' samples. The CDR3 nucleotides read TGTGCCAGCAGCCCAGACAGGGACGAGCAGTTCTTC. Its translation is CASSPDRDEQFF. Combining the CDR3 with reference TRBV9 and TRBJ2-1 gives the whole variable domain DSGVTQTPKHLITATGQRVTLRCSPRSGDLSVYWYQQSLDQGLQFLIQYYNGEERAKGNILERFSAQQFPDLHSELNLSSLELGDSALYFCASSPDRDEQFFGPGTRLTVL.